This T cell receptor (beta chain) derives from a study of Graves' ophthalmopathy and Graves' hyperthyroidism. CDR3 length: 14 amino acids. CDR1 is SGHRS, CDR2 YFSETQ, per germline. Trimming shortened V by 5 bases and J by 2 bases, and 10 bases separated the two germline ends. Study conclusions and caveats: Built on 13 signatures, a model told ophthalmopathy apart from stable hyperthyroidism with 87.88% sensitivity and 81.08% specificity.

The study amplified TCR beta CDR3 regions using RNA transcripts. First-round RT-PCR employed HTBI primers, with a second-round multiplex PCR after it. TCRdb ran MiXCR on the multiplex PCR reads and lists one entry per CDR3 protein. The sample yields about 210,000 distinct CDR3 sequences, approximately 29% seen once. This clonotype was detected many times. What it recognizes is unknown. It was on clinical symptoms, serum thyroxine, TRAb, thyroid ultrasound and orbital computed tomography that diagnosis relied. The sample consisted of peripheral blood. The V gene is TRBV5-1, the J gene TRBJ2-2; D uncertain. The receptor was derived from a man aged 45-60 years with Graves' ophthalmopathy. CDR3 protein: CASRLTLNTGELFF. The CDR3 bases are TGCGCCAGCAGGTTGACCCTAAACACCGGGGAGCTGTTTTTT.